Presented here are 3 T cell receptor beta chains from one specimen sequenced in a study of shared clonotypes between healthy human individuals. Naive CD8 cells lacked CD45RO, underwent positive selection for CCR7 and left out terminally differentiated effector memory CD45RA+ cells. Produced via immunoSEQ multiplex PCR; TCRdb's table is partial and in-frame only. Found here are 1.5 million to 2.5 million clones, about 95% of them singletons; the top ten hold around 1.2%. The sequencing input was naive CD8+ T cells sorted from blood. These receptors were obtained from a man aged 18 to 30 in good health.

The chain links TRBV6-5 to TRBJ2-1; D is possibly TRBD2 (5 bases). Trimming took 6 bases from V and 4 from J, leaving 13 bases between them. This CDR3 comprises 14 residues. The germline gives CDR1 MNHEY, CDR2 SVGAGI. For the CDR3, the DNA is TGTGCCAGCAGATTTAGCGAAGGGTACAATGAGCAGTTCTTC. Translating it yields CASRFSEGYNEQFF.

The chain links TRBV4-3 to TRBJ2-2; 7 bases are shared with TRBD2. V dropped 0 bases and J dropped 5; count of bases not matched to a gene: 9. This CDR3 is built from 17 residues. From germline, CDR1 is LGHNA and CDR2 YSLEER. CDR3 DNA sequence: TGCGCCAGCAGCCAAGATCTTATGGGAGGGCCTACCGGGGAGCTGTTTTTT. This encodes CASSQDLMGGPTGELFF.

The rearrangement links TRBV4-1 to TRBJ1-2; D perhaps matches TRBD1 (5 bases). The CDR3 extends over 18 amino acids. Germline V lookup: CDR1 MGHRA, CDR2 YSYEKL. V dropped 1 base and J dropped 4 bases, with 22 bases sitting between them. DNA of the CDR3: TGCGCCAGCAGCCAAGCTCCGGCAACTCCTAATCAGGGCTATGGCTACACCTTC. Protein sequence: CASSQAPATPNQGYGYTF.